This T cell receptor (beta chain) is from a study of control samples from healthy donors and cancer patients. This clone has a handful of counts. TCRdb keeps only in-frame clones here, not all; method: immunoSEQ multiplex PCR. Among around 130,000 clones listed, around 93% were seen once. Unmatched junction bases numbered 12, after V lost 0 bases and J lost 4 bases. CDR1 is KGHSH and CDR2 is LQKENI in the germline V gene. This CDR3 is built from 18 residues. The sample comprised blood. The chain has TRBV18 and TRBJ1-1, with 9 bases matching TRBD1. The TCR sequence derives from a man aged 18 to 30 in good health. The CDR3 sequence is CASSPPGQGPGWGTEAFF. The CDR3 region has the DNA TGTGCCAGCTCACCACCCGGACAGGGGCCAGGTTGGGGCACTGAAGCTTTCTTT.